This T cell receptor beta chain was sequenced in a study of blood T cells in healthy people across ages. Study-wide results and caveats: A roughly linear fall in TCR beta diversity per million T cells was seen with increasing age. Aged donors had fewer naive CD4+ cells and lower diversity than long-lived donors. Using unsorted PBMCs precluded a conclusive naive versus antigen-experienced comparison.

This clonotype showed up just a few times. Its specificity is not known. The V gene lost 4 bases and the J gene lost 12 bases, with 14 bases spanning the gap. Germline V gene sequence: CDR1 SGHRS, CDR2 YFSETQ. CDR3 size: 12 residues. A sample-barcoded 5' primer and a J-beta primer mix were used in a second PCR of about 7 to 12 cycles. Each cDNA was tagged by a template-switch adaptor containing 12 random nucleotides. TCRdb redid the calling of the 5' RACE reads with MiXCR, one entry per CDR3 protein. The sample lists 350,000 to 450,000 distinct CDR3 sequences, roughly half seen once, with under 65% in the top ten.

This rearrangement joins TRBV5-1 to TRBJ2-1; weak D call: TRBD2 (7 bases). Sequenced: blood. The receptor was isolated from a man in his 60s in good health. The CDR3 nucleotides read TGCGCCAGCAGCGGCGGGGGCCAGGCGCAGTTCTTC. This encodes CASSGGGQAQFF.